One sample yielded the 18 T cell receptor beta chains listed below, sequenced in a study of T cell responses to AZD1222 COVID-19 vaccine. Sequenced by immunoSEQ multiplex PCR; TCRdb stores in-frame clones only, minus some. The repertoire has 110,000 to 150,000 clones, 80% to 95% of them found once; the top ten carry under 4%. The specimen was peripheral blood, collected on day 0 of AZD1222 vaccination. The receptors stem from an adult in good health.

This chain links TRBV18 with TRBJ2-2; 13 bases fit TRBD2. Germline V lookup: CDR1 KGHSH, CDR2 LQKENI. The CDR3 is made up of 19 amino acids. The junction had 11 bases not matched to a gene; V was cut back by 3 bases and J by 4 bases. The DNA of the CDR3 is TGTGCCAGCTCACCGACAACTAGCGGGAGGGCATCCCTCACCGGGGAGCTGTTTTTT. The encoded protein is CASSPTTSGRASLTGELFF. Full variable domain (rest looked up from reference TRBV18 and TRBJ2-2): NAGVMQNPRHLVRRRGQEARLRCSPMKGHSHVYWYRQLPEEGLKFMVYLQKENIIDESGMPKERFSAEFPKEGPSILRIQQVVRGDSAAYFCASSPTTSGRASLTGELFFGEGSRLTVL.

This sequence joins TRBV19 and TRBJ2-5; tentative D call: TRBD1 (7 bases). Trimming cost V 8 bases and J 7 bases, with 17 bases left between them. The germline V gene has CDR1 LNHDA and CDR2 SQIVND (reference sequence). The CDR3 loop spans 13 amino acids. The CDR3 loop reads CASRLNQGGTQYF. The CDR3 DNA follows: TGTGCCAGTCGCCTCAACCAGGGGGGGACCCAGTACTTC.

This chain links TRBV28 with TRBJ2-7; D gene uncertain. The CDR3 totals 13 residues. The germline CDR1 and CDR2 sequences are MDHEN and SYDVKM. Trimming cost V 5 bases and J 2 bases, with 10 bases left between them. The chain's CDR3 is CASSNPAPYEQYF. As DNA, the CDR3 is TGTGCCAGCAGTAATCCGGCCCCCTACGAGCAGTACTTC.

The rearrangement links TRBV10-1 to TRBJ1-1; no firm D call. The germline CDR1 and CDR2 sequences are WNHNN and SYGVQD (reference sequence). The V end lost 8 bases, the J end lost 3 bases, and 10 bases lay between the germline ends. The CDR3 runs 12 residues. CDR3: CASSNFYTEAFF. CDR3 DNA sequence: TGCGCCAGCTCTAATTTTTACACTGAAGCTTTCTTT.

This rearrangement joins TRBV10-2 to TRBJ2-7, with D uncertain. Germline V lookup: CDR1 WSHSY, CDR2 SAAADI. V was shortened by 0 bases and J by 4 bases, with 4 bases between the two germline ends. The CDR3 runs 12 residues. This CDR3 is CASSESGYEQYF. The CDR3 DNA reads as TGCGCCAGCAGTGAGTCGGGTTACGAGCAGTACTTC.

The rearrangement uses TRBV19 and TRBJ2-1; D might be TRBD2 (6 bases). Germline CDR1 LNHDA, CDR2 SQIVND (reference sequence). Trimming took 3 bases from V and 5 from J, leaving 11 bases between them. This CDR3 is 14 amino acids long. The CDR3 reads CASSIRDFDNEQFF. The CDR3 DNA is TGTGCCAGTAGTATCCGGGACTTCGACAATGAGCAGTTCTTC. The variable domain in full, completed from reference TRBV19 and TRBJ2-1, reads DGGITQSPKYLFRKEGQNVTLSCEQNLNHDAMYWYRQDPGQGLRLIYYSQIVNDFQKGDIAEGYSVSREKKESFPLTVTSAQKNPTAFYLCASSIRDFDNEQFFGPGTRLTVL.

CDR3 DNA sequence: TGCGCCAGCAGTTTAGCCGTGGATGAAAAACTGTTTTTT. It is translated as CASSLAVDEKLFF. V usage is TRBV5-1 and J usage is TRBJ1-4; D is ambiguous. V was pared by 5 bases and J by 6 bases, with 11 bases between. This CDR3 spans 13 amino acids. CDR1 and CDR2 (germline): SGHRS, YFSETQ.

The CDR3 loop reads CASSSPGTGSNEQFF. The CDR3 coding sequence is TGTGCCAGCAGTTCACCCGGGACAGGGAGCAATGAGCAGTTCTTC. The chain uses TRBV28 and TRBJ2-1; 9 nucleotides align to TRBD1. Germline loops: CDR1 MDHEN, CDR2 SYDVKM. V dropped 4 bases and J dropped 6; count of bases not matched to a gene: 7. The CDR3 contains 15 residues.

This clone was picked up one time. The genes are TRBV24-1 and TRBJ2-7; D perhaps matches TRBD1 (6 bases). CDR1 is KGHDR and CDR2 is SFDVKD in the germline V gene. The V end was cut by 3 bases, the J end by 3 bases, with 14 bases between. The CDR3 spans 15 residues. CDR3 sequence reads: CATSDATGRGYEQYF. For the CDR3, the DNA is TGTGCCACCAGTGATGCAACAGGGAGAGGCTACGAGCAGTACTTC.

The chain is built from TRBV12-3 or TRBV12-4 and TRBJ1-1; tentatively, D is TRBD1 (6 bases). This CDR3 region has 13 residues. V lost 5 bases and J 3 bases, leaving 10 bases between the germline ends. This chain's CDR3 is CASSNRVHTEAFF. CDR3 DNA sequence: TGTGCCAGCAGTAACAGGGTCCACACTGAAGCTTTCTTT.

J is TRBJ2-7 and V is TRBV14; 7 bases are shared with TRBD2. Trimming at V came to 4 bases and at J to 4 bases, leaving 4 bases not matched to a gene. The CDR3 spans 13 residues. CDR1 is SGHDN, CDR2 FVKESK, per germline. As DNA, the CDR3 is TGTGCCAGCAGCCTCCGGACTAGTTACGAGCAGTACTTC. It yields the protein CASSLRTSYEQYF.

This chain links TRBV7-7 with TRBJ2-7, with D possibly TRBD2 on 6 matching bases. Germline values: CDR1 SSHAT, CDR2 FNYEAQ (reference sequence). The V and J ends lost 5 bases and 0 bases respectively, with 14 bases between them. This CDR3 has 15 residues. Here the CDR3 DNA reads TGTGCCAGCAGCCCCGGGGTGGGAGGCTCCTACGAGCAGTACTTC. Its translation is CASSPGVGGSYEQYF.

The CDR3, as DNA: TGTGCCAGCAGCTTAGGTTCCGGGAGCAATGAGCAGTTCTTC. Its translation: CASSLGSGSNEQFF. This rearrangement joins TRBV7-8 to TRBJ2-1, with D perhaps matching TRBD2 (6 bases). The CDR3 loop spans 14 amino acids. Germline V lookup: CDR1 SGHVS, CDR2 FQNEAQ. V gave up 1 base and J gave up 6 bases, with 10 bases separating them.

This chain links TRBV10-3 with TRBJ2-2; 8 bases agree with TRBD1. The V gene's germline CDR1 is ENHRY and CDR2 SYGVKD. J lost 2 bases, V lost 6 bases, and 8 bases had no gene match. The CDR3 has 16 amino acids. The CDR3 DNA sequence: TGTGCCATCAGCGCCGGGACAGGCCGAAACACCGGGGAGCTGTTTTTT. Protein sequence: CAISAGTGRNTGELFF.

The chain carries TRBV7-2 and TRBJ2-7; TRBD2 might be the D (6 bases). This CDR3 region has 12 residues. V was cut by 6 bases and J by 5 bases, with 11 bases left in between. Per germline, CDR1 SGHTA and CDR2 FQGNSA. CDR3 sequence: CASRGGANEQYF. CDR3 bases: TGTGCCAGCAGGGGGGGAGCTAACGAGCAGTACTTC.

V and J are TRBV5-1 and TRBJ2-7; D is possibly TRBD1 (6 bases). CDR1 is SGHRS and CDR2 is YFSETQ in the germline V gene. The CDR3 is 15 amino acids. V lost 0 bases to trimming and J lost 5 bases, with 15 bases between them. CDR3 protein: CASSLGGLVRDEQYF. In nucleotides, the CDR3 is TGCGCCAGCAGCTTGGGGGGGCTGGTTCGGGACGAGCAGTACTTC.

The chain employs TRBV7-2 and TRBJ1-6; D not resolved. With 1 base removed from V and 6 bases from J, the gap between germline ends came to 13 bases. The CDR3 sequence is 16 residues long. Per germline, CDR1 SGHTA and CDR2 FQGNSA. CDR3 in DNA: TGTGCCAGCAGCTTAGAATACCGGGGATCTAATTCACCCCTCCACTTT. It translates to CASSLEYRGSNSPLHF.

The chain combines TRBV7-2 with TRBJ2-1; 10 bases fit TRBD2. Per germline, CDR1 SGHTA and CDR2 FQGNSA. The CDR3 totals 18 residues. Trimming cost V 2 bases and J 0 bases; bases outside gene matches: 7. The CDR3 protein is CASSLRLAGDSSYNEQFF. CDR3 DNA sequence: TGTGCCAGCAGCTTACGACTAGCGGGCGACAGCTCCTACAATGAGCAGTTCTTC.